This is a list of T cell receptor beta chains from one sample in a study of blood T cell repertoires in COVID-19. The repertoire was sequenced with immunoSEQ multiplex PCR; TCRdb's copy has only in-frame clones and lacks some. The repertoire has roughly 380,000 clones, around nine tenths of them found once; the top ten carry 1%. The sequencing sample was made of PBMCs or T cells enriched from blood (not recorded which). These receptor sequences come from a woman between 25 and 40 years old who had been exposed to COVID-19. Each CDR3 is given without its conserved first and last residue. D genes are given only for firm matches.

j_call | v_call | d_call | cdr3_aa
TRBJ1-4 | TRBV15 | TRBD1 | ATSRAGTGSEKLF
TRBJ1-5 | TRBV11-3 | TRBD1 | ASSLDDGDRGYQPQH
TRBJ1-1 | TRBV28 | NA | ASSVGDTNTEAF
TRBJ2-5 | TRBV5-1 | NA | ASTQEGGTPGETQY
TRBJ2-2 | TRBV6-1 | TRBD2 | ASSEVPGGANTGELF
TRBJ2-5 | TRBV5-1 | TRBD1 | ASSPGTAEETQY
TRBJ1-1 | TRBV16 | NA | ASSTKLETEAF
TRBJ1-1 | TRBV19 | TRBD1 | ASSPIYSGQSEAF
TRBJ1-2 | TRBV3-1/TRBV3-2 | NA | ASRQENYGYT
TRBJ2-7 | TRBV5-4 | TRBD2 | ASSLVGVAGGDEQY
TRBJ2-5 | TRBV27 | NA | ASRRQGGETQY
TRBJ2-1 | TRBV6-5 | TRBD1 | ASKGAAHNERF
TRBJ2-2 | TRBV10-3 | TRBD1 | AIKGDRVNGELF
TRBJ1-2 | TRBV6-5 | TRBD1 | ASSYSGGDNYGYT
TRBJ2-7 | TRBV6-5 | TRBD1 | ASSYLGTASSYEQY
TRBJ1-5 | TRBV5-1 | NA | ASSLVGGDNQPQH
TRBJ1-2 | TRBV27 | TRBD1 | ASSLHRTGTNYGYT
TRBJ2-2 | TRBV28 | TRBD2 | ASRNLLAGRDGELF
TRBJ2-7 | TRBV27 | TRBD1 | ASSSPGTGFYEQY
TRBJ1-2 | TRBV7-9 | NA | ASSLGQSNYGYT
TRBJ2-1 | TRBV14 | TRBD2 | ASSPSLGGRARNEQF
TRBJ2-2 | TRBV29-1 | TRBD1 | SVGQGLTTNTGELF
TRBJ2-7 | TRBV12-5 | TRBD2 | ASGLGTSLYEQY
TRBJ1-5 | TRBV3-1/TRBV3-2 | TRBD1 | ASRFRDSPPRGWSGSNQPQH
TRBJ1-4 | TRBV30 | NA | AWTRGATNEKLF
TRBJ2-3 | TRBV10-3 | TRBD1 | ATGGGTGGLSDTQY
TRBJ2-7 | TRBV12-3/TRBV12-4 | NA | ASRPRQSYEQY